The 10 T cell receptor beta chains listed next were all sequenced from one sample in a study of early T cells in non-severe SARS-CoV-2 infection. TCRdb re-called the 5' RACE reads through MiXCR, storing one row per CDR3 protein. The sample consists of tens of thousands of distinct CDR3 sequences, about 12% of them appearing once. The sample taken for sequencing was whole blood. The receptors were gathered from an adult who was a healthcare worker with PCR-confirmed SARS-CoV-2 infection or an uninfected control (not recorded which).

This clonotype occurred a few times. The CDR3: CATSVLSQLYEQYF. Written as DNA, the CDR3 is TGTGCCACCTCAGTTTTATCCCAGTTATACGAGCAGTACTTC. This chain uses TRBV28 with TRBJ2-7, with D unclear. Deletions cut 10 bases from V and 4 bases from J, with 20 bases between. The CDR3 runs 14 residues. Per the germline V gene, CDR1 is MDHEN and CDR2 is SYDVKM.

This clonotype was detected ten times or more. The rearrangement uses TRBV7-8 and TRBJ2-3, with 8 bases that match TRBD1. The CDR3 sequence is 15 residues long. The germline CDR1 and CDR2 sequences are SGHVS and FQNEAQ. Unmatched junction bases numbered 8, after V lost 6 bases and J lost 3 bases. In DNA form, the CDR3 reads TGTGCCAGCAGACGACAGGGGATTTGGACAGATACGCAGTATTTT. Protein product: CASRRQGIWTDTQYF.

The CDR3 DNA reads as TGTGCCAGCAGCTTAGTAGCTAGCAGATACAATGAGCAGTTCTTC. The encoded protein is CASSLVASRYNEQFF. J is TRBJ2-1 and V is TRBV7-2; the D gene is possibly TRBD2 (5 bases). The germline CDR1 and CDR2 sequences are SGHTA and FQGNSA. Trimming took 1 base from V and 4 from J, leaving 11 bases between them. CDR3 length equals 15 residues.

The chain couples TRBV7-2 to TRBJ2-3; no reliable D call. The V end lost 5 bases, the J end lost 9 bases, and 18 bases lay between the germline ends. Germline V gene data show CDR1 as SGHTA and CDR2 as FQGNSA. The CDR3 is made up of 14 amino acids. The CDR3 loop is CASSRGTGIQTQYF. CDR3 DNA sequence: TGTGCCAGCAGCCGTGGAACTGGGATTCAAACGCAGTATTTT.

This clonotype turned up a few times. The gene calls are TRBV2 and TRBJ1-2, with D perhaps matching TRBD1 (5 bases). The CDR3 runs 12 residues. Trimming removed 6 bases from V and 8 bases from J, with 13 bases in between. From germline, CDR1 is SNHLY and CDR2 FYNNEI. The CDR3 nucleotides are TGTGCCAGCAGCTCAAGGGGCGCAGGCTACACCTTC. Translation gives CASSSRGAGYTF.

This clonotype was seen ten or more times. The chain joins TRBV5-6 to TRBJ2-7, with D possibly TRBD1 on 5 matching bases. Germline-derived CDR1 and CDR2 are SGHDT and YYEEEE. Trimming removed 1 base from V and 4 bases from J, with 12 bases in between. CDR3 length: 14 amino acids. CDR3 amino acids: CASSLYQGSYEQYF. DNA for the CDR3: TGTGCCAGCAGCTTGTATCAGGGCTCGTACGAGCAGTACTTC.

The sample holds many counts of this clonotype. The rearrangement links TRBV6-5 to TRBJ1-1; D is uncertain. The CDR3 loop spans 14 amino acids. Germline V gene lookup returns CDR1 MNHEY and CDR2 SVGAGI. V shed 8 bases and J shed 1 base, with 14 bases lying between them. The CDR3 DNA sequence: TGTGCCAGCGGGGTTCCCGGGTCGAACACTGAAGCTTTCTTT. Amino acids: CASGVPGSNTEAFF.

Comments on this clonotype: It may be a read error: a sequence one base away is much more abundant. Since the CDR3 does not end with the conserved phenylalanine or tryptophan, this likely comes from a read error. The rearrangement joins TRBV7-2 to TRBJ2-1; tentative D call: TRBD1 (5 bases). The CDR3 has 13 amino acids. CDR1 is SGHTA and CDR2 is FQGNSA in the germline V gene. The germline V and J ends were trimmed by 4 bases and 6 bases, with 10 bases remaining between them. CDR3: CASSSDRGNEQFS. The CDR3, as DNA: TGTGCCAGCAGCTCCGACAGAGGCAATGAGCAGTTCTCC.

In its sample, this clonotype was seen a few times. The J gene is TRBJ2-1, the V gene TRBV20-1, with a tentative D call TRBD2 (5 bases). The germline V gene has CDR1 DFQATT and CDR2 SNEGSKA (reference sequence). The CDR3 has 12 amino acids. The CDR3 coding sequence is TGCAGAGGAGGATCCCACCCAGACGAGCAGTTCTTC. Encoded protein: CRGGSHPDEQFF.

The chain combines TRBV20-1 with TRBJ1-1, with D possibly TRBD1 on 6 matching bases. Trimming stripped 1 base from V and 0 bases from J, with 6 bases between. Germline V gene sequence: CDR1 DFQATT, CDR2 SNEGSKA (reference sequence). The CDR3 runs to 13 residues. The CDR3 DNA is TGCAGTGCTAGAGGGACAGTGAACACTGAAGCTTTCTTT. Translation gives CSARGTVNTEAFF.